This T cell receptor beta chain was sequenced for a study of T cell responses to AZD1222 COVID-19 vaccine. On this clone: The antigen remains undetermined.

Germline-derived CDR1 and CDR2 are MDHEN and SYDVKM. V shed 5 bases and J 1 base; nucleotides not matched to a gene: 11. The CDR3 spans 16 residues. Study results and limitations: In all cases, repertoires were sampled only after the peak T cell response. Reportedly, nearly half the spike-specific TCRs target unmutated variant regions. Donors were largely white British and mainly female; clonal diversity was possibly underestimated.

Repertoires were generated with immunoSEQ multiplex PCR, while TCRdb's copy carries only in-frame clones and drops some. The sample yields 52,000 or so clones, 75% to 90% seen once. This receptor was identified in an adult in good health. The chain carries TRBV28 and TRBJ2-7, with 7 bases that match TRBD2. Sample: peripheral blood, taken on day 0 of MenACWY control vaccination. CDR3 nucleotides: TGTGCCAGCAGTCCCTACATAGCGGGTTGGTCCTACGAGCAGTACTTC. This gives the protein CASSPYIAGWSYEQYF.